Included here is one T cell receptor (beta chain) sequence, with context. Antigen specificity is unknown. The entry originates in a study of neurological immune-mediated disorders. Study-level points and caveats: Multiple sclerosis patients had less TCR clonal expansion than even healthy controls, unlike HTLV-1-associated myelopathy.

In TCRdb, the 5' RACE reads were re-called with MiXCR into one record per CDR3 protein. The table has fewer than 30,000 distinct CDR3 sequences, about an eighth seen once; the top ten hold around 16%. The TCR sequence derives from a woman aged 40-49 years with HTLV-1-associated myelopathy (HAM/TSP). Sample: PBMCs.

The DNA of the CDR3 is TGCGCCAGCACTAGCGGGGCTAGCACAGATACGCAGTATTTT. Translating gives CASTSGASTDTQYF. The V and J genes are TRBV5-1 and TRBJ2-3; 9 bases map to TRBD2. V gave up 6 bases and J gave up 0 bases; unmatched junction bases: 2. The CDR3 runs 14 residues. Germline CDR1 reads SGHRS; CDR2 reads YFSETQ.